This TCR beta chain appears in the sequencing data of a study of T cells after posttransplantation cyclophosphamide (dated by TCRdb to 2016 to 2017). Looking at the study overall: The study tracked T cell repertoire reconstitution by TRB sequencing after myeloablative bone marrow transplantation using posttransplantation cyclophosphamide as GVHD prophylaxis. Antigen receptor sequencing covered samples from 30 to 40 PTCy-treated patients and 16 of their related bone marrow donors. Blood from all 30 or so PTCy patients who had 1-year posttransplant specimens underwent TRB sequencing. TRB sequencing was also done on up to about 3 additional blood samples from 2 to 5.2 years after transplant in 3 patients, and on pretransplant blood from several patients. TRA and TRB clonality were tightly correlated in about ten samples, so subsequent TCR analyses focused on TRB only. Public TRB sequences were searched against a database of over 3,600 sequences associated with responses to pathogens, tumor antigens, self-antigens and alloantigens.

Reading the germline V gene gives CDR1 SGHTA and CDR2 FQGNSA. The CDR3 covers 15 residues, taking in both the cysteine and the phenylalanine. Just CDR3 DNA is preserved here, 45 bases in frame from base 1. In the case of this clone: Its antigen specificity is not known. One end of the junction fails to match germline, which may point to a read error.

Summary of the overall study and its limitations: The TRB repertoires of T cells infiltrating skin or GI tract showed only limited overlap with the TRB repertoires of T cells in blood. Donor-recipient similarity was low at 1-2 months but increased during the first year, and donor CD8+ memory clones often dominated later blood repertoires. Across roughly 40 patients, recipient CMV seropositivity and CMV reactivation were highly associated with TRB clonality; PTCy diversity was similar to CNI/methotrexate controls.

TRB sequencing was run on genomic DNA with either the immunoSEQ assay at survey resolution or the hsTCRB kit. Processing in the source paper ran as follows. The immunoSEQ software was used for initial read processing, and the LymphoSeq R package was used for repertoire analyses. For each TRB dataset, clonality was calculated as 1 minus normalized Shannon entropy, and the Gini coefficient was computed as well. To infer phenotypes in unsorted samples, TRB sequences from sorted subsets of the recipient or donor were mapped onto unsorted samples from the same recipient. This is the immuneACCESS table as TCRdb keeps it, with only in-frame sequences that have V and J called. A part of the clones is gone; compared with another copy, unresolved V genes explain less than half, and the rest is unexplained. V, J and clone size were drawn from that table, and D and trimming were deduced from the DNA. The table for this sample lists some 19,000 clones; 80% to 90% of them were counted only once. The top ten hold 1.9% of the sample.

A control cohort of more than ten patients who had been given myeloablative marrow transplants with methotrexate plus a calcineurin inhibitor was sampled 1 year after transplant. Peripheral blood and bone marrow mononuclear cells were isolated by Ficoll-Hypaque density centrifugation and were cryopreserved. Material: PBMCs, obtained roughly 390 days after allogeneic stem cell transplant with calcineurin inhibitor and methotrexate. The chain is encoded by TRBV7-2 joined to TRBJ2-5; TRBD2 might be the D gene, on 6 matching bases. This sequence originates from a female patient younger than 45 who received an allogeneic stem cell transplant from an unrelated donor, was CMV-positive, and had acute and chronic GVHD. Following transplantation, T cells from the graft donor may be among those present. The DNA reads TGTGCCAGCAGCTCGGGGGTATTTTACGTAGAGACCCAGCACTTC. Its translation reads: CASSSGVFYVETQHF. The full variable domain, completed from the reference TRBV7-2 and TRBJ2-5 proteins outside the CDR3, reads GAGVSQSPSNKVTEKGKDVELRCDPISGHTALYWYRQSLGQGLEFLIYFQGNSAPDKSGLPSDRFSAERTGGSVSTLTIQRTQQEDSAVYLCASSSGVFYVETQHFGPGTRLLVL.